This T cell receptor (beta chain) was identified during a study of yellow fever vaccine responses in identical twins. Using its own MiXCR run on the RT-PCR reads, TCRdb lists one record per CDR3 protein. The repertoire includes roughly 20,000 distinct CDR3 sequences, under 70% of them detected once, and more than 2% sits in the top ten. Germline lookup yields CDR1 SGHAT and CDR2 FQDESV (reference sequence). J gave up 0 bases and V 5 bases, and 11 bases lay outside the gene matches. The CDR3 is 18 amino acids. The TCR originated in a woman under 30 who received the yellow fever vaccine. The V call is TRBV11-1, the J call TRBJ2-1, with 9 bases identical to TRBD2. The starting material was T cells from blood (PBMCs), unsorted or a sorted subset (not recorded which), obtained before or after yellow fever vaccination (not recorded which). For the CDR3, the DNA is TGTGCCAGCAGCCCGCCACCCCGCGGGAGGGACTCCTACAATGAGCAGTTCTTC. Translated, it gives CASSPPPRGRDSYNEQFF.